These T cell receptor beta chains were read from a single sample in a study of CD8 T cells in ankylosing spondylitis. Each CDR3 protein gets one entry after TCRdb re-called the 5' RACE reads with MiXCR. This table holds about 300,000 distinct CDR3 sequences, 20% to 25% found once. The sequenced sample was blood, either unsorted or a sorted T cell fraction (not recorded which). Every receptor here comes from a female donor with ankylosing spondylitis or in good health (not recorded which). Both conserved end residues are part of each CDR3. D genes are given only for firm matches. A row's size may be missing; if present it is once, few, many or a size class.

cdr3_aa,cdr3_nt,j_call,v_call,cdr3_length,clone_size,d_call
CASSLVPGQGEEQFF,TGCGCCAGCAGCTTGGTCCCGGGACAGGGTGAGGAGCAGTTCTTC,TRBJ2-1,TRBV5-1,15,NA,TRBD1
CASGSDGRKGELFF,TGTGCTAGTGGTTCCGACGGGAGAAAAGGGGAGCTGTTTTTT,TRBJ2-2,TRBV12-5,14,NA,NA
CASRVQGETQYF,TGTGCCAGCAGGGTGCAGGGGGAGACCCAGTACTTC,TRBJ2-5,TRBV12-3/TRBV12-4,12,few,NA
CASSSGPSGSMTSYNEQFF,TGTGCCAGCAGCTCTGGGCCTAGCGGGAGTATGACTAGCTACAATGAGCAGTTCTTC,TRBJ2-1,TRBV28,19,once,TRBD2
CASSLNGGSEQYF,TGTGCCAGCAGCCTTAACGGGGGCTCCGAGCAGTACTTC,TRBJ2-7,TRBV12-3/TRBV12-4,13,many,NA
CASSQVGETQYF,TGTGCCAGCAGCCAAGTGGGAGAGACCCAGTACTTC,TRBJ2-5,TRBV3-1,12,NA,NA
CSARDGGLAGFQETQYF,TGCAGTGCTAGAGATGGTGGCCTAGCGGGTTTCCAAGAGACCCAGTACTTC,TRBJ2-5,TRBV20-1,17,few,TRBD2
CASSDGSQSNGYTF,TGCGCCAGCAGCGATGGATCACAATCTAATGGCTACACCTTC,TRBJ1-2,TRBV5-1,14,NA,NA
CSVGRGGYEQYF,TGCAGTGTAGGGCGTGGGGGTTACGAGCAGTACTTC,TRBJ2-7,TRBV20-1,12,few,NA
CATSDPDSGVVDEQFF,TGTGCCACCAGTGACCCAGACAGCGGCGTTGTGGATGAGCAGTTCTTC,TRBJ2-1,TRBV24-1,16,NA,NA
CASSLLAGPYEQYF,TGTGCCAGCAGCCTCCTAGCGGGCCCCTACGAGCAGTACTTC,TRBJ2-7,TRBV12-3/TRBV12-4,14,NA,TRBD2
CASSLITGTDEKLFF,TGTGCCAGCAGCTTAATTACAGGGACGGATGAAAAACTGTTTTTT,TRBJ1-4,TRBV7-3,15,few,NA
CSARDITSGYNEQFF,TGCAGTGCTAGAGACATTACTAGCGGTTACAATGAGCAGTTCTTC,TRBJ2-1,TRBV20-1,15,NA,TRBD2
CASSLDTGVSTEAFF,TGTGCCAGCAGCTTGGATACAGGGGTGAGCACTGAAGCTTTCTTT,TRBJ1-1,TRBV5-6,15,few,TRBD1
CASRPLAGGLNEQFF,TGTGCCAGCAGGCCTCTAGCGGGAGGGCTCAATGAGCAGTTCTTC,TRBJ2-1,TRBV6-1,15,NA,TRBD2
CSAREYSGRLSYEQYF,TGCAGTGCTAGAGAGTATAGCGGGAGATTGTCCTACGAGCAGTACTTC,TRBJ2-7,TRBV20-1,16,many,TRBD2
CASSTDRAVKTQYF,TGTGCCAGCAGCACCGACAGGGCGGTGAAGACCCAGTACTTC,TRBJ2-5,TRBV11-2,14,few,TRBD1
CASSDLSDEQFF,TGTGCCAGCAGTGACCTTAGTGACGAGCAGTTCTTC,TRBJ2-1,TRBV6-6,12,few,NA